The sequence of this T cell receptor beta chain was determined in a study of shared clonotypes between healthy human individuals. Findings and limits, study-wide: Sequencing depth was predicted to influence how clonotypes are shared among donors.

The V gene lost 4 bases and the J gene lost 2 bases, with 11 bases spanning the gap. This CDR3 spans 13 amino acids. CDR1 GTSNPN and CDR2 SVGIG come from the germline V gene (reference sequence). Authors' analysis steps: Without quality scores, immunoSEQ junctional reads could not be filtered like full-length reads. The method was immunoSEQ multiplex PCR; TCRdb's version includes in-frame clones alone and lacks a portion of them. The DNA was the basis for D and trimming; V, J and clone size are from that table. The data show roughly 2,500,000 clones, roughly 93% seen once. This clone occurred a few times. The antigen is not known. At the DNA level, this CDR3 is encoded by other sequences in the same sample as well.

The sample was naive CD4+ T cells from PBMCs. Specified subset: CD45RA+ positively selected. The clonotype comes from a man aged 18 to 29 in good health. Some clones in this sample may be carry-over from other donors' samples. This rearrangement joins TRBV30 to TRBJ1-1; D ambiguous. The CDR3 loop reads CAWTGQANTEAFF. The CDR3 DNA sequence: TGTGCCTGGACAGGCCAAGCTAACACTGAAGCTTTCTTT.